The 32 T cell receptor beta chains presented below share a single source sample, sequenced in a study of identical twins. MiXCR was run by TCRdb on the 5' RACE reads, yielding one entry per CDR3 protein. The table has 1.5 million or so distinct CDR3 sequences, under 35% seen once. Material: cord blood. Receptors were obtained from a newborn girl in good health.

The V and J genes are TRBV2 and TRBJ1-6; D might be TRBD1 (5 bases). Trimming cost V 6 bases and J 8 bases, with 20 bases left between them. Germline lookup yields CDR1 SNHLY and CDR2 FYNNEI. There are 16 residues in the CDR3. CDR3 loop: CASRVGTGPGDSPLHF. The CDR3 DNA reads TGTGCCAGCAGGGTCGGTACGGGACCGGGAGATTCACCCCTCCACTTT.

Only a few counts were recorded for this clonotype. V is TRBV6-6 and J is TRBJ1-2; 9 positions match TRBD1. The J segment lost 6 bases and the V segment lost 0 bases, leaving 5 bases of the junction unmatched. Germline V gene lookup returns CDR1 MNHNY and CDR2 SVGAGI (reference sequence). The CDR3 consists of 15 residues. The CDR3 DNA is TGTGCCAGCAGTTACTCGGCGGGACAGGGTGATGGCTACACCTTC. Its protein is CASSYSAGQGDGYTF.

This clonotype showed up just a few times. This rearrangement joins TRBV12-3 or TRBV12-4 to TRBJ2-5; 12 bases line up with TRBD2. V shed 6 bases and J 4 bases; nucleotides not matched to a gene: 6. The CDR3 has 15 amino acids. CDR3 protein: CASRTSGGFGETQYF. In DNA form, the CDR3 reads TGTGCCAGCAGGACTAGCGGGGGTTTTGGAGAGACCCAGTACTTC.

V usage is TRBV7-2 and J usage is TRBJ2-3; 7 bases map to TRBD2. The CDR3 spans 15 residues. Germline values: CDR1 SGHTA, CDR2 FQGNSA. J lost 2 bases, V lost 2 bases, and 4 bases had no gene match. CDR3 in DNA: TGTGCCAGCAGCTTAAGGCGGGGGACCACAGATACGCAGTATTTT. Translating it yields CASSLRRGTTDTQYF.

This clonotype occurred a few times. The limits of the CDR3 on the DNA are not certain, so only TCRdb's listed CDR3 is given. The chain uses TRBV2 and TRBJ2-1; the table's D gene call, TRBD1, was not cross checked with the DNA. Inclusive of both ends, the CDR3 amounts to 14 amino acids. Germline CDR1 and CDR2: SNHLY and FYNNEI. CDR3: CASSSSTGRNEQFF.

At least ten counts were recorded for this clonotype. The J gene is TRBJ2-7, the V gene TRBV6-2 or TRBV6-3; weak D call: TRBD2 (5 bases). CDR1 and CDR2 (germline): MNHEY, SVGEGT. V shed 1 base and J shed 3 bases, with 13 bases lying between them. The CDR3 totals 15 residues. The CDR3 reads CASSYLPSPLYEQYF. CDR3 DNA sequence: TGTGCCAGCAGTTACTTGCCTAGCCCACTCTACGAGCAGTACTTC.

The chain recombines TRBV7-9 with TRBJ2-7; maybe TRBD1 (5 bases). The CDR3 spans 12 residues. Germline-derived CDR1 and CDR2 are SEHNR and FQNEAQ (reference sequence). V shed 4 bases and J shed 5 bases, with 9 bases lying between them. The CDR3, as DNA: TGTGCCAGCAGCTCTATAGGGGACGAGCAGTACTTC. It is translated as CASSSIGDEQYF.

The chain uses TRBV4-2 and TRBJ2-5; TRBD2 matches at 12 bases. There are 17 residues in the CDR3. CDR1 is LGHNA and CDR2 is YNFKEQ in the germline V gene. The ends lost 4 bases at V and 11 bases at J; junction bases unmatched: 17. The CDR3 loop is CASSRWTSGNSHNEQYF. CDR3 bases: TGTGCCAGCAGCCGGTGGACTAGCGGGAACTCCCACAATGAGCAGTACTTC.

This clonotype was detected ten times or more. For the CDR3, the DNA is TGTGCCACCAGCAGAGATCGTAAGCTATTGCACTCCTACGAGCAGTACTTC. Translated: CATSRDRKLLHSYEQYF. V is TRBV15 and J is TRBJ2-7; D remains ambiguous. This CDR3 region has 17 residues. Trimming pared 0 bases from V and 0 bases from J, leaving 15 bases between. Germline V gene data show CDR1 as LNHNV and CDR2 as YYDKDF (reference sequence).

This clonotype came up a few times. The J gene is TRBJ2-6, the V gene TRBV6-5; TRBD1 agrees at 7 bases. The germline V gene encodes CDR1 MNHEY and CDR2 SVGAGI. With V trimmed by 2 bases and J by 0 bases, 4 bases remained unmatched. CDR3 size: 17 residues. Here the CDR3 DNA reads TGTGCCAGCAGTTACGGGACAGCCCTCTCTGGGGCCAACGTCCTGACTTTC. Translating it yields CASSYGTALSGANVLTF.

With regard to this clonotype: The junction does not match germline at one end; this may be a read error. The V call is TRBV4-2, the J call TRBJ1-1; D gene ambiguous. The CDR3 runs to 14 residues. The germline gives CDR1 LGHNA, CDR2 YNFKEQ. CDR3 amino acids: CASSQEVGPTEASF. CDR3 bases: TGTGCCAGCAGCCAAGAGGTAGGGCCCACTGAAGCTTCCTTT.

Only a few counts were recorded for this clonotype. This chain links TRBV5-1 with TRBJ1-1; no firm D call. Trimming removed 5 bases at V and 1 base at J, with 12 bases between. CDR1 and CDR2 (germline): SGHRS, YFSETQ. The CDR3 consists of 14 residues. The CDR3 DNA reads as TGCGCCAGCAGTTCGGTGGGGTGGAACACTGAAGCTTTCTTT. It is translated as CASSSVGWNTEAFF.

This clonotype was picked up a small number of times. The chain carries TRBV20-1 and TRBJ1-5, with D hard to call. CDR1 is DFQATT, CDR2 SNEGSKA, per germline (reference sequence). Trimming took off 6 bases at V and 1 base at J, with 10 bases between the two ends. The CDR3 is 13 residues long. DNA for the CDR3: TGCAGTGCATTGATAGCGAGCAATCAGCCCCAGCATTTT. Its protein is CSALIASNQPQHF.

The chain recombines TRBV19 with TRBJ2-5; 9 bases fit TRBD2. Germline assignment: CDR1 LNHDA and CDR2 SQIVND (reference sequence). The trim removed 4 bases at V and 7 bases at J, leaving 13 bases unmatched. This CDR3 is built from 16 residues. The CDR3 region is CASSTVAGASSGTQYF. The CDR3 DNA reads TGTGCCAGTAGTACGGTAGCGGGGGCCTCTTCTGGGACCCAGTACTTC.

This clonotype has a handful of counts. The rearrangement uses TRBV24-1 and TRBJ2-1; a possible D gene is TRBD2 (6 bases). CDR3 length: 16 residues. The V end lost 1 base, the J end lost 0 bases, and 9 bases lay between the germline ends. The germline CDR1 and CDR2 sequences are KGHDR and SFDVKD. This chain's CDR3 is CATSDLEDYSYNEQFF. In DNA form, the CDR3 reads TGTGCCACCAGTGATTTAGAGGACTACTCCTACAATGAGCAGTTCTTC.

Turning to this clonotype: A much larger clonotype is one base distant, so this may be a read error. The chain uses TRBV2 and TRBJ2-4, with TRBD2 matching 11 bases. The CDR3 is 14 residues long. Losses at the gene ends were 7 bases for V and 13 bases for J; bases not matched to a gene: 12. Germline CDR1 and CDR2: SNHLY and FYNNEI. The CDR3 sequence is CASNSGGAYNEQYF. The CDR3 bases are TGTGCCAGCAATAGCGGGGGGGCCTACAATGAGCAGTACTTC.

CDR3 protein: CASSNITGELFF. The CDR3 region has the DNA TGTGCCAGCAGCAATATCACCGGGGAGCTGTTTTTT. The chain recombines TRBV21-1 with TRBJ2-2. TRBV21-1 has pseudogene status. The CDR3 has 12 residues.

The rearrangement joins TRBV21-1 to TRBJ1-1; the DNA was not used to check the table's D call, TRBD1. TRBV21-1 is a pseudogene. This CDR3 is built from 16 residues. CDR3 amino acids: CASGFRDMVMNTEAFF. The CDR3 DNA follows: TGTGCCAGCGGATTCCGGGACATGGTCATGAACACTGAAGCTTTCTTT.

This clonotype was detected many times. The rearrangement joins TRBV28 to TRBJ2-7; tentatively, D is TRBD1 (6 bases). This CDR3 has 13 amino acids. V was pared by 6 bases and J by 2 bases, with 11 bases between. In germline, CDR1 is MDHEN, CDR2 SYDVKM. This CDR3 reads CASRETGTYEQYF. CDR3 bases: TGTGCCAGCAGGGAGACAGGTACCTACGAGCAGTACTTC.

CDR3 DNA: TGTGCCTGGAGTGCGACAGGGTGGGAGCAGTACTTC. This sequence encodes CAWSATGWEQYF. The V and J genes are TRBV30 and TRBJ2-7; 7 bases match TRBD1. Germline CDR1 and CDR2: GTSNPN and SVGIG (reference sequence). Trimming removed 1 base from V and 7 bases from J; junction bases left unmatched: 4. The CDR3 has 12 amino acids.

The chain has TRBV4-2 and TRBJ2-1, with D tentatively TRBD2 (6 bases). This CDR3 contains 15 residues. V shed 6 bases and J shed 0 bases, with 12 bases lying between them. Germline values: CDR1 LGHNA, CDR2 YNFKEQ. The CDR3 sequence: CASRPRGNSYNEQFF. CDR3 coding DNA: TGTGCCAGCAGGCCGCGGGGAAACTCCTACAATGAGCAGTTCTTC.

The DNA of the CDR3 is TGTGCCAGCCTCCGAGCGGGATTTCCCGAGCAGTACTTC. It is translated as CASLRAGFPEQYF. V and J are TRBV6-5 and TRBJ2-7; 7 nucleotides match TRBD2. Germline loops: CDR1 MNHEY, CDR2 SVGAGI. V lost 8 bases and J lost 6; bases outside the gene matches: 10. The CDR3 covers 13 residues.

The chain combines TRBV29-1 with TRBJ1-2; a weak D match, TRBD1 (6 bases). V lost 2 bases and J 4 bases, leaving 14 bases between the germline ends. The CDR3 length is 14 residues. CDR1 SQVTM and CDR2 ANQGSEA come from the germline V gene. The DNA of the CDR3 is TGCAGCGTTGAAAGGGGCAGGGGACTCTATGGCTACACCTTC. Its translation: CSVERGRGLYGYTF. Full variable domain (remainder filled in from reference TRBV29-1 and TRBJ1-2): SAVISQKPSRDICQRGTSLTIQCQVDSQVTMMFWYRQQPGQSLTLIATANQGSEATYESGFVIDKFPISRPNLTFSTLTVSNMSPEDSSIYLCSVERGRGLYGYTFGSGTRLTVV.

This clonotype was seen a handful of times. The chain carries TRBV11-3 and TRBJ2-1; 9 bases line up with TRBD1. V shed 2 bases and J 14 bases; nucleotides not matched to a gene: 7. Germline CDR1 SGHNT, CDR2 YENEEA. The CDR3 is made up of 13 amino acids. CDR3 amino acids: CASSLWTGAGEFF. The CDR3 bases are TGTGCCAGCAGCTTATGGACAGGGGCGGGGGAGTTCTTC.

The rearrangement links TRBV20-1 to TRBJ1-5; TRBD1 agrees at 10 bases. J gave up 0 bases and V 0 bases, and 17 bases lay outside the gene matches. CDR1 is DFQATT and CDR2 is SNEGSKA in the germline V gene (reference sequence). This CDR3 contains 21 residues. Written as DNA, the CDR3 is TGCAGTGCTAGAGATAAGGGACAGGGGTATAGTATCCCTTATAGCAATCAGCCCCAGCATTTT. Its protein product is CSARDKGQGYSIPYSNQPQHF.

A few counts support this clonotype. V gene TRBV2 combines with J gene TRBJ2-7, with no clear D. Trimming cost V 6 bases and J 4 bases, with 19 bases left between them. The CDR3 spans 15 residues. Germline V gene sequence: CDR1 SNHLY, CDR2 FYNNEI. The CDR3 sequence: CASRNVSATYYEQYF. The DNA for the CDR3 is TGTGCCAGCAGGAACGTCTCGGCAACATATTACGAGCAGTACTTC.

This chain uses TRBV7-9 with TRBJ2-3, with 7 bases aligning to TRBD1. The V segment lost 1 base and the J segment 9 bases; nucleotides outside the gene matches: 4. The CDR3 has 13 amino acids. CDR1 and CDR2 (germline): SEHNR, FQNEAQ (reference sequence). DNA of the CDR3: TGTGCCAGCAGCTTAGTGGGACAGATGACGCAGTATTTT. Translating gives CASSLVGQMTQYF.

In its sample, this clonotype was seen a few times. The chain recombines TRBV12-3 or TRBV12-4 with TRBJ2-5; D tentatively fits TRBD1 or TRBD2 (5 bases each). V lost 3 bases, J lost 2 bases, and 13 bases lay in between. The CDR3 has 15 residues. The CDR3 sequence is CASSFRASSQETQYF. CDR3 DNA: TGTGCCAGCAGTTTCAGGGCTAGCAGTCAAGAGACCCAGTACTTC.

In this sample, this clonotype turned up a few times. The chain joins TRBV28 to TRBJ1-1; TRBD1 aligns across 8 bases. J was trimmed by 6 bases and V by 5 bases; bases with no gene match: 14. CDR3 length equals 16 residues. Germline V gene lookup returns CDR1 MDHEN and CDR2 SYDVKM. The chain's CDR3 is CASSAYDRQGTPEAFF. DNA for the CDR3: TGTGCCAGCAGTGCCTACGACAGACAGGGGACCCCTGAAGCTTTCTTT. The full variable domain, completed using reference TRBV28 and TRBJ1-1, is DVKVTQSSRYLVKRTGEKVFLECVQDMDHENMFWYRQDPGLGLRLIYFSYDVKMKEKGDIPEGYSVSREKKERFSLILESASTNQTSMYLCASSAYDRQGTPEAFFGQGTRLTVV.

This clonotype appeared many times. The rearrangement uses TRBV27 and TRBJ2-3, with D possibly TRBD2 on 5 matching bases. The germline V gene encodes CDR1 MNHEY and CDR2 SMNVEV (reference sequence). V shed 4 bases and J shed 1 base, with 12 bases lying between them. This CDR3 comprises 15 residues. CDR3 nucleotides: TGTGCCAGCAGTTATGACGGGGAAGGCACAGATACGCAGTATTTT. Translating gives CASSYDGEGTDTQYF.

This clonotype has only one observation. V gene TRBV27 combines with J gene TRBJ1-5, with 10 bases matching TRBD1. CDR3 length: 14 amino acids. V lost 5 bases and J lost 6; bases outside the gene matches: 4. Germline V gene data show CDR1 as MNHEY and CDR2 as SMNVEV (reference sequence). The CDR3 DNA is TGTGCCAGCAGTGTGACAGGGGGCTTTCAGCCCCAGCATTTT. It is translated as CASSVTGGFQPQHF.

The CDR3 spells CASSLREGGSEQFF. The CDR3 region has the DNA TGTGCCAGCAGTTTGCGGGAGGGTGGGAGTGAGCAGTTCTTC. This rearrangement joins TRBV7-9 to TRBJ2-1, with 9 bases aligning to TRBD2. There are 14 residues in the CDR3. Germline V lookup: CDR1 SEHNR, CDR2 FQNEAQ (reference sequence). V shed 6 bases and J 9 bases; nucleotides not matched to a gene: 9.